The 2 T cell receptor beta chains in this list originate from one sample, sequenced in a study of post-analysis software for immune sequencing data. General study findings and limits: Controls showed lower frequencies than patients for several TRBV segments, and TRBV5-6, TRBV5-1 and TRBV20-1 were among these.

The antigens for these receptors are not known. Prepared libraries of TCR beta cDNA carried unique molecular identifiers. TCRdb reprocessed the PCR reads with MiXCR, giving one entry per CDR3 protein. The repertoire includes roughly 600,000 distinct CDR3 sequences, around 40% of them detected once, and around 1.7% sits in the top ten. Sequenced input: blood. The receptor source for this set is a girl aged 10 to 17 with multiple sclerosis.

The chain combines TRBV9 with TRBJ1-2; D call uncertain. Germline V lookup: CDR1 SGDLS, CDR2 YYNGEE. This CDR3 is built from 13 residues. Deletions cut 0 bases from V and 6 bases from J, with 9 bases between. This chain's CDR3 is CASSVVPYDGYTF. The DNA for the CDR3 is TGTGCCAGCAGCGTAGTCCCCTATGATGGCTACACCTTC.

V gene TRBV7-8 combines with J gene TRBJ1-5; D uncertain. CDR1 is SGHVS and CDR2 is FQNEAQ in the germline V gene. The CDR3 is 16 residues long. Trimming left V 0 bases short and J 6 bases short, with 15 bases between. The CDR3 here is CASSLALTAGSQPQHF. The DNA of the CDR3 is TGTGCCAGCAGCTTAGCCCTTACAGCCGGGTCTCAGCCCCAGCATTTT.